Given below is one T cell receptor (beta chain) in context. The record originates from a study of blood T cell repertoires in COVID-19. On the study more broadly: Researchers got acute and convalescent COVID-19 samples from the United States, Italy and Spain.

Seattle patient enrollment occurred during active infection, with longitudinal follow-up thereafter. Looked up from germline, CDR1 is GTSNPN and CDR2 is SVGIG (reference sequence). CDR3 size: 12 residues. Trimming removed 1 base at V and 7 bases at J, with 10 bases between. How the authors handled the data: Reference gene primers were amplified, and this amplification served to estimate nucleated cell counts. Repertoires were generated with immunoSEQ multiplex PCR, while TCRdb's copy carries only in-frame clones and drops some. The DNA gave D and trimming, while V, J and clone size come from that table. Among around 60,000 clones listed, roughly 80% were seen once.

The V call is TRBV30, the J call TRBJ1-1; D unresolved. The TCR was taken from a man between 60 and 70 years old with COVID-19, enrolled during active disease. Sequencing input: peripheral blood. The CDR3 DNA reads as TGTGCCTGGAGTGCCATGCGGGGTGAAGCTTTCTTT. It translates to CAWSAMRGEAFF.